Presented here are 12 T cell receptor beta chains from one specimen sequenced in a study of shared clonotypes between healthy human individuals. Naive CD8 isolation took CD45RO-negative cells positively selected for CCR7 and excluded terminally differentiated effector memory CD45RA+ cells. Repertoires were generated with immunoSEQ multiplex PCR, while TCRdb's copy carries only in-frame clones and drops some. The data show millions of clones, about 94% seen once. Sequences were obtained from naive CD8+ T cells sorted from blood. The receptors derive from a man younger than 30 in good health.

This chain uses TRBV10-1 with TRBJ2-3; a possible D gene is TRBD1 (6 bases). This CDR3 has 17 residues. Germline V gene data show CDR1 as WNHNN and CDR2 as SYGVQD (reference sequence). Trimming took 4 bases from V and 0 from J, leaving 17 bases between them. CDR3 DNA sequence: TGCGCCAGCAGTGGGCCGGAGAACAGGGCCAGCACAGATACGCAGTATTTT. It encodes CASSGPENRASTDTQYF.

The gene calls are TRBV5-1 and TRBJ2-3; TRBD1 is a possible D gene (5 bases). This CDR3 spans 16 amino acids. V lost 0 bases to trimming and J lost 2 bases, with 13 bases between them. Germline loops: CDR1 SGHRS, CDR2 YFSETQ. CDR3 sequence reads: CASSLAVLGLTDTQYF. The CDR3 bases are TGCGCCAGCAGCTTGGCCGTGCTGGGGCTCACAGATACGCAGTATTTT.

The V gene is TRBV29-1, the J gene TRBJ1-1; TRBD1 aligns across 7 bases. The CDR3 sequence is 13 residues long. J lost 6 bases, V lost 5 bases, and 9 bases had no gene match. Germline CDR1 SQVTM, CDR2 ANQGSEA. Here the CDR3 DNA reads TGCAGCGTTCAGACAGGGTGGGAGCCTGAAGCTTTCTTT. Residues: CSVQTGWEPEAFF.

The rearrangement uses TRBV27 and TRBJ2-5; D is perhaps TRBD1 (5 bases). Per the germline V gene, CDR1 is MNHEY and CDR2 is SMNVEV (reference sequence). This CDR3 is 14 amino acids long. The ends were cut back, 3 bases at V and 5 bases at J, with 13 bases in the middle. In DNA, the CDR3 is TGTGCCAGCAGTTTCGAAGGGGCGCTGGAGACCCAGTACTTC. It yields the protein CASSFEGALETQYF.

This sequence joins TRBV30 and TRBJ2-2; tentatively, D is TRBD1 (5 bases). V gave up 1 base and J gave up 4 bases, with 16 bases separating them. The CDR3 has 16 residues. Germline V gene lookup returns CDR1 GTSNPN and CDR2 SVGIG (reference sequence). In nucleotides, the CDR3 is TGTGCCTGGAGTGGAGAGGACACGACGTCCACCGGGGAGCTGTTTTTT. Amino acid sequence: CAWSGEDTTSTGELFF.

The chain combines TRBV20-1 with TRBJ2-7; perhaps TRBD1 as D (5 bases). The germline V gene encodes CDR1 DFQATT and CDR2 SNEGSKA (reference sequence). This CDR3 has 11 amino acids. The V gene lost 6 bases and the J gene lost 3 bases, with 9 bases spanning the gap. The CDR3 reads CSAHDSYEQYF. The DNA of the CDR3 is TGCAGTGCCCACGACAGCTACGAGCAGTACTTC.

This rearrangement joins TRBV6-1 to TRBJ2-4; D may be TRBD1 or TRBD2 (5 bases each). Germline V gene data show CDR1 as MNHNS and CDR2 as SASEGT. The CDR3 consists of 16 residues. The V gene lost 4 bases and the J gene lost 0 bases, with 13 bases spanning the gap. The CDR3 nucleotides are TGTGCCAGCAGTGCCTCCGGGACGTCAGCCAAAAACATTCAGTACTTC. It codes for CASSASGTSAKNIQYF.

This chain joins TRBV27 and TRBJ1-6, with 8 bases aligning to TRBD1. With 5 bases clipped from V and 5 bases from J, the junction kept 5 bases outside the gene matches. The CDR3 is made up of 15 amino acids. In germline, CDR1 is MNHEY, CDR2 SMNVEV (reference sequence). This chain's CDR3 is CASSTWTGNNSPLHF. In nucleotides, the CDR3 is TGTGCCAGCAGTACCTGGACAGGGAATAATTCACCCCTCCACTTT.

Remarks on this clone: The same CDR3 also results from other DNA sequences found in this sample. The chain is built from TRBV29-1 and TRBJ2-1; D unclear. The CDR3 sequence is 10 residues long. Germline V lookup: CDR1 SQVTM, CDR2 ANQGSEA. V was pared by 3 bases and J by 4 bases, with 1 base between. The CDR3 DNA reads as TGCAGCGTTGATTACAATGAGCAGTTCTTC. It codes for CSVDYNEQFF.

On this clone itself: Other DNA sequences within the sample encode an identical CDR3. The genes are TRBV27 and TRBJ2-1; D is perhaps TRBD2 (6 bases). The V end was cut by 3 bases, the J end by 7 bases, with 10 bases between. The CDR3 runs to 13 residues. Germline V gives CDR1 MNHEY, CDR2 SMNVEV (reference sequence). The CDR3 sequence: CASSLASANEQFF. As DNA, the CDR3 is TGTGCCAGCAGTTTGGCTAGCGCGAATGAGCAGTTCTTC.

The V and J genes are TRBV5-1 and TRBJ2-4; D possibly matches TRBD1 or TRBD2 (7 bases each). This CDR3 spans 16 amino acids. The germline V gene encodes CDR1 SGHRS and CDR2 YFSETQ. V was pared by 3 bases and J by 3 bases, with 16 bases between. This chain's CDR3 is CASSSRQGGGKNIQYF. CDR3 sequence (DNA): TGCGCCAGCAGCTCCAGACAGGGCGGGGGCAAAAACATTCAGTACTTC.

This clone appeared a single time. This chain connects TRBV5-4 to TRBJ1-2; possibly TRBD1 for D (6 bases). Trimming left V 4 bases short and J 6 bases short, with 19 bases between. Germline CDR1 is SGHNT and CDR2 is YYREEE (reference sequence). This CDR3 has 15 amino acids. This CDR3 reads CASSDPPGHAHGYTF. The CDR3 DNA reads as TGTGCCAGCAGCGACCCACCGGGACACGCCCATGGCTACACCTTC.